This entry lists 23 T cell receptor beta chains sequenced from one sample in a study of radiation and T cells in renal cell carcinoma. This table comes from immunoSEQ multiplex PCR, and its TCRdb copy is limited to in-frame clones, with some not included. The repertoire holds 100,000 to 150,000 clones, with about four fifths as singletons. Sample time point: blood 2 weeks post-SBRT. Treatment given: 15 Gy SBRT to primary tumor, nephrectomy 4 weeks later. The sample was blood, taken from a patient whose treatment included radiotherapy and nephrectomy. The origin of the receptors is a man aged 50-60 years with renal cell carcinoma.

The rearrangement joins TRBV28 to TRBJ1-2; D ambiguous. Germline loops: CDR1 MDHEN, CDR2 SYDVKM. V was clipped by 8 bases and J by 8 bases, with 18 bases between them. The CDR3 contains 13 residues. The DNA for the CDR3 is TGTGCCAGCCTCCTGGCAGGCACCAGGGGCTACACCTTC. The encoded protein is CASLLAGTRGYTF.

This clone was counted once. V usage is TRBV7-8 and J usage is TRBJ2-1; 7 nucleotides line up with TRBD2. V shed 1 base and J 9 bases; nucleotides not matched to a gene: 9. The germline V gene has CDR1 SGHVS and CDR2 FQNEAQ. This CDR3 contains 15 residues. CDR3 sequence (DNA): TGTGCCAGCAGCTTAGTAGGACTAGTTCTTGGTGAGCAGTTCTTC. Its translation is CASSLVGLVLGEQFF. Looking up the rest from reference TRBV7-8 and TRBJ2-1 gives the full variable domain: GAGVSQSPRYKVAKRGQDVALRCDPISGHVSLFWYQQALGQGPEFLTYFQNEAQLDKSGLPSDRFFAERPEGSVSTLKIQRTQQEDSAVYLCASSLVGLVLGEQFFGPGTRLTVL.

This clone occurred once. V gene TRBV6-5 combines with J gene TRBJ1-5, with no clear D. Trimming removed 6 bases from V and 0 bases from J, with 6 bases in between. Germline lookup yields CDR1 MNHEY and CDR2 SVGAGI. CDR3 length: 13 residues. CDR3 coding DNA: TGTGCCAGCAGATACGATAGCAATCAGCCCCAGCATTTT. Encoded protein: CASRYDSNQPQHF.

This chain uses TRBV13 with TRBJ2-7, with 10 positions matching TRBD1. V shed 5 bases and J 5 bases; nucleotides not matched to a gene: 6. This CDR3 has 14 residues. Germline V gene lookup returns CDR1 PRHDT and CDR2 FYEKMQ (reference sequence). CDR3 nucleotide sequence: TGTGCCAGCAGCGCCGCGACAGGGGGCCACGAGCAGTACTTC. Its protein product is CASSAATGGHEQYF.

This chain joins TRBV30 and TRBJ1-4; no reliable D call. This CDR3 has 14 residues. Germline lookup yields CDR1 GTSNPN and CDR2 SVGIG (reference sequence). Trimming stripped 2 bases from V and 8 bases from J, with 15 bases between. The CDR3 nucleotides are TGTGCCTGGAGTCTTAGGGCAAATGGGGAAAAACTGTTTTTT. Its protein is CAWSLRANGEKLFF.

The table lists this clone with a count of one. The chain recombines TRBV5-1 with TRBJ1-4, with D uncertain. Germline CDR1 is SGHRS and CDR2 is YFSETQ. The CDR3 runs to 14 residues. V was clipped by 2 bases and J by 0 bases, with 5 bases between them. The CDR3 DNA reads as TGCGCCAGCAGCTTAACAGCAACTAATGAAAAACTGTTTTTT. This sequence encodes CASSLTATNEKLFF.

A note on this clone: Other DNA sequences from this sample encode an identical CDR3 as well. The chain couples TRBV6-5 to TRBJ2-7; 8 nucleotides match TRBD2. The J segment lost 5 bases and the V segment lost 7 bases, leaving 10 bases of the junction unmatched. Per the germline V gene, CDR1 is MNHEY and CDR2 is SVGAGI. The CDR3 spans 14 residues. CDR3 loop: CASKPGLVSHEQYF. The CDR3 nucleotides are TGTGCCAGCAAGCCGGGACTAGTCTCACACGAGCAGTACTTC.

This clone came up once. V is TRBV18 and J is TRBJ2-5; D call uncertain. The CDR3 is made up of 13 amino acids. Trimming pared 1 base from V and 0 bases from J, leaving 3 bases between. CDR1 KGHSH and CDR2 LQKENI come from the germline V gene. The CDR3 nucleotides read TGTGCCAGCTCACCACTTTACCAAGAGACCCAGTACTTC. It codes for CASSPLYQETQYF.

The chain is built from TRBV19 and TRBJ1-5, with D perhaps matching TRBD1 (5 bases). Deletions cut 4 bases from V and 4 bases from J, with 14 bases between. This CDR3 spans 15 amino acids. The germline V gene encodes CDR1 LNHDA and CDR2 SQIVND (reference sequence). The CDR3: CASSNLDHRNQPQHF. CDR3 coding DNA: TGTGCCAGTAGTAATTTGGACCACAGGAATCAGCCCCAGCATTTT.

V and J are TRBV7-2 and TRBJ2-1; D uncertain. The CDR3 has 13 amino acids. Germline CDR1 reads SGHTA; CDR2 reads FQGNSA. Trimming pared 5 bases from V and 8 bases from J, leaving 13 bases between. The CDR3, as DNA: TGTGCCAGCAGCCCGTATCTTAGTGATGAGCAGTTCTTC. It translates to CASSPYLSDEQFF.

CDR3 sequence: CASSEVGQGAGELFF. The CDR3 DNA follows: TGTGCCAGCAGTGAAGTAGGGCAGGGGGCCGGGGAGCTGTTTTTT. The chain recombines TRBV6-1 with TRBJ2-2, with TRBD1 identical over 7 bases. There are 15 residues in the CDR3. The germline CDR1 and CDR2 sequences are MNHNS and SASEGT. Unmatched junction bases numbered 5, after V lost 1 base and J lost 6 bases.

The chain is built from TRBV7-2 and TRBJ1-1; no clear D. The germline V gene encodes CDR1 SGHTA and CDR2 FQGNSA. CDR3 length equals 15 residues. Between the trimmed V and J ends, which lost 1 base and 1 base, there was a span of 10 bases. CDR3 residues: CASSLVTGTNTEAFF. CDR3 coding DNA: TGTGCCAGCAGCTTAGTTACGGGAACGAACACTGAAGCTTTCTTT. The entire variable domain, with the rest obtained from reference TRBV7-2 and TRBJ1-1, is as follows: GAGVSQSPSNKVTEKGKDVELRCDPISGHTALYWYRQSLGQGLEFLIYFQGNSAPDKSGLPSDRFSAERTGGSVSTLTIQRTQQEDSAVYLCASSLVTGTNTEAFFGQGTRLTVV.

The gene calls are TRBV18 and TRBJ1-2, with 8 bases lining up with TRBD1. The junction had 3 bases not matched to a gene; V was cut back by 2 bases and J by 4 bases. This CDR3 has 14 residues. Germline V lookup: CDR1 KGHSH, CDR2 LQKENI. The CDR3, as DNA: TGTGCCAGCTCACCAAACAGGGGGGGCTATGGCTACACCTTC. It codes for CASSPNRGGYGYTF. Looking up the rest from reference TRBV18 and TRBJ1-2 gives the full variable domain: NAGVMQNPRHLVRRRGQEARLRCSPMKGHSHVYWYRQLPEEGLKFMVYLQKENIIDESGMPKERFSAEFPKEGPSILRIQQVVRGDSAAYFCASSPNRGGYGYTFGSGTRLTVV.

The chain employs TRBV27 and TRBJ1-6; possible D gene TRBD1, 6 bases. V was shortened by 2 bases and J by 5 bases, with 7 bases between the two germline ends. In germline, CDR1 is MNHEY, CDR2 SMNVEV (reference sequence). This CDR3 is built from 14 residues. In DNA, the CDR3 is TGTGCCAGCAGTTTAGGGGGCCATAATTCACCCCTCCACTTT. This sequence encodes CASSLGGHNSPLHF.

Of note for this clone: The sample carries other DNA sequences with the same CDR3. V and J are TRBV5-6 and TRBJ2-7; TRBD2 matches 11 bases. The J segment lost 2 bases and the V segment lost 4 bases, leaving 5 bases of the junction unmatched. This CDR3 spans 15 amino acids. Germline V CDR1 and CDR2: SGHDT, YYEEEE. The CDR3 spells CASSRLAGGTYEQYF. CDR3 nucleotides: TGTGCCAGCAGCCGGCTAGCGGGAGGAACCTACGAGCAGTACTTC.

The genes are TRBV5-1 and TRBJ1-2; no reliable D call. Germline V gene lookup returns CDR1 SGHRS and CDR2 YFSETQ. The germline V and J ends were trimmed by 4 bases and 5 bases, with 12 bases remaining between them. There are 13 residues in the CDR3. The CDR3, as DNA: TGCGCCAGCAGCGCGCCACCAGAATATGGCTACACCTTC. Translating it yields CASSAPPEYGYTF.

CDR3 sequence reads: CASSLSRVSGELFF. The CDR3 DNA sequence: TGTGCCAGCAGTTTAAGTAGGGTGTCTGGGGAGCTGTTTTTT. The V and J genes are TRBV27 and TRBJ2-2; unclear D gene. In germline, CDR1 is MNHEY, CDR2 SMNVEV (reference sequence). The CDR3 consists of 14 residues. The ends were cut back, 2 bases at V and 8 bases at J, with 12 bases in the middle.

The V gene is TRBV4-1, the J gene TRBJ1-5; D remains ambiguous. The CDR3 length is 15 residues. The germline V gene has CDR1 MGHRA and CDR2 YSYEKL. V was pared by 0 bases and J by 0 bases, with 6 bases between. The CDR3 bases are TGCGCCAGCAGCCAAGATACAAATAGCAATCAGCCCCAGCATTTT. Translated: CASSQDTNSNQPQHF.

This clone was seen more than once but under ten times. V usage is TRBV19 and J usage is TRBJ2-7; possibly TRBD1 for D (6 bases). Trimming removed 5 bases from V and 1 base from J, with 12 bases in between. Germline V CDR1 and CDR2: LNHDA, SQIVND (reference sequence). The CDR3 has 14 amino acids. CDR3 nucleotide sequence: TGTGCCAGTAGTGAACACAGGGAGTCCTACGAGCAGTACTTC. As protein: CASSEHRESYEQYF.

The chain links TRBV9 to TRBJ2-1; possibly TRBD1 or TRBD2 for D (6 bases each). The CDR3 has 16 amino acids. V shed 1 base and J shed 9 bases, with 20 bases lying between them. Looked up from germline, CDR1 is SGDLS and CDR2 is YYNGEE. The CDR3 DNA follows: TGTGCCAGCAGCGTAACGGACTACACTCTACAGGGTGAGCAGTTCTTC. Its translation: CASSVTDYTLQGEQFF.

V is TRBV30 and J is TRBJ2-5; weak D call: TRBD2 (6 bases). The CDR3 is 12 residues long. V lost 3 bases to trimming and J lost 4 bases, with 9 bases between them. Germline V gene data show CDR1 as GTSNPN and CDR2 as SVGIG (reference sequence). CDR3 amino acids: CAWRGAGETQYF. In DNA, the CDR3 is TGTGCCTGGAGAGGAGCGGGAGAGACCCAGTACTTC. Combining the CDR3 with reference TRBV30 and TRBJ2-5 gives the whole variable domain SQTIHQWPATLVQPVGSPLSLECTVEGTSNPNLYWYRQAAGRGLQLLFYSVGIGQISSEVPQNLSASRPQDRQFILSSKKLLLSDSGFYLCAWRGAGETQYFGPGTRLLVL.

The chain joins TRBV18 to TRBJ1-5; TRBD1 aligns across 8 bases. The CDR3 has 15 residues. The ends lost 1 base at V and 5 bases at J; junction bases unmatched: 4. Germline V gene sequence: CDR1 KGHSH, CDR2 LQKENI. The CDR3 loop is CASSPQGQGDQPQHF. As DNA, the CDR3 is TGTGCCAGCTCACCACAAGGACAGGGCGATCAGCCCCAGCATTTT.

The genes are TRBV7-2 and TRBJ2-7; possible D gene TRBD2, 5 bases. Between the trimmed V and J ends, which lost 2 bases and 2 bases, there was a span of 13 bases. The CDR3 extends over 15 amino acids. CDR1 is SGHTA, CDR2 FQGNSA, per germline. CDR3 nucleotide sequence: TGTGCCAGCAGCTTATTATCCGGGATTGCCTACGAGCAGTACTTC. This gives the protein CASSLLSGIAYEQYF.